A single sample gave rise to the 5 T cell receptor beta chains below, sequenced in a study of T cell clonotyping in hematopoietic cell transplantation. The time point: recipient sample about 28 days before transplant, after cytoreduction. The assay was immunoSEQ multiplex PCR, and TCRdb's table has in-frame clones only and misses some. The sample lists 25,000 to 35,000 clones, 70% to 75% occurring once. The sequencing used peripheral blood mononuclear cells, collected before stem cell transplant. These receptors all come from a man in his forties or fifties with myelodysplastic syndrome. Some clones in this sample may be carry-over from other donors' samples.

This chain joins TRBV7-2 and TRBJ2-3; D remains unclear. V was trimmed by 1 base and J by 4 bases, leaving 9 bases between them. From germline, CDR1 is SGHTA and CDR2 FQGNSA. There are 14 residues in the CDR3. DNA of the CDR3: TGTGCCAGCAGCTTAGTTGACTCCCCAGATACGCAGTATTTT. Translated: CASSLVDSPDTQYF.

The chain carries TRBV30 and TRBJ2-7, with 7 bases fitting TRBD2. With 5 bases clipped from V and 2 bases from J, the junction kept 3 bases outside the gene matches. Germline-derived CDR1 and CDR2 are GTSNPN and SVGIG (reference sequence). The CDR3 is 12 residues long. Written as DNA, the CDR3 is TGTGCCTGGGGGAGGGCCACCTACGAGCAGTACTTC. Residues: CAWGRATYEQYF.

This clone has a handful of counts. The V and J genes are TRBV2 and TRBJ1-1, with D perhaps TRBD1 (6 bases). Germline values: CDR1 SNHLY, CDR2 FYNNEI. This CDR3 has 15 residues. Trimming stripped 6 bases from V and 0 bases from J, with 14 bases between. The CDR3 reads CASRPPWTVNTEAFF. In DNA, the CDR3 is TGTGCCAGCAGGCCACCTTGGACAGTGAACACTGAAGCTTTCTTT. Full variable domain (outside the CDR3, taken from reference TRBV2 and TRBJ1-1): EPEVTQTPSHQVTQMGQEVILRCVPISNHLYFYWYRQILGQKVEFLVSFYNNEISEKSEIFDDQFSVERPDGSNFTLKIRSTKLEDSAMYFCASRPPWTVNTEAFFGQGTRLTVV.

This clone appeared once. V is TRBV6-1 and J is TRBJ2-7, with TRBD1 matching over 10 bases. The CDR3 extends over 14 amino acids. Germline V gene sequence: CDR1 MNHNS, CDR2 SASEGT. The junction had 9 bases not matched to a gene; V was cut back by 11 bases and J by 2 bases. CDR3 protein: CALEVGQGAYEQYF. The CDR3 coding sequence is TGTGCCCTAGAGGTAGGACAGGGGGCCTACGAGCAGTACTTC.

The chain joins TRBV6-5 to TRBJ1-2; D not certain. Per germline, CDR1 MNHEY and CDR2 SVGAGI. V was clipped by 7 bases and J by 8 bases, with 20 bases between them. The CDR3 loop spans 14 amino acids. CDR3 nucleotides: TGTGCCAGCACGGACCGGGGTGGTTGGAAGGGCTACACCTTC. Its translation is CASTDRGGWKGYTF.